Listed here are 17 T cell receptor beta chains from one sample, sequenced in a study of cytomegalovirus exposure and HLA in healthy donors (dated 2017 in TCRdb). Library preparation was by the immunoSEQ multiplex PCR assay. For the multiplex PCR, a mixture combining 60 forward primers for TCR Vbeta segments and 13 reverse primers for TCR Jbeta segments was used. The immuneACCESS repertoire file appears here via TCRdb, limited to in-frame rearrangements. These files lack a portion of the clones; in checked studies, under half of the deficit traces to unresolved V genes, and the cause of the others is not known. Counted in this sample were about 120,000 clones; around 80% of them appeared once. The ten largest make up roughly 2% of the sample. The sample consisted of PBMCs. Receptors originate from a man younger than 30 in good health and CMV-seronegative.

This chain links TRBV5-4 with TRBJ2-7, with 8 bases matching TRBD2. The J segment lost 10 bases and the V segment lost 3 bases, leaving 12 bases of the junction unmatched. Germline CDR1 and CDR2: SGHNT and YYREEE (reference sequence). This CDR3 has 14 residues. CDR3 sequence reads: CASSSPSLADEQYF. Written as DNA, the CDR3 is TGTGCCAGCAGCTCCCCCTCACTAGCGGATGAACAGTACTTC.

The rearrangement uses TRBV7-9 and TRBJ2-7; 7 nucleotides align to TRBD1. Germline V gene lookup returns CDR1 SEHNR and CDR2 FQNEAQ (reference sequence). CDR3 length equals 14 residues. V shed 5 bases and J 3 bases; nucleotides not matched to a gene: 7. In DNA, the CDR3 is TGTGCCAGCAGCCCCTCAGGGACAGTCTACGAGCAGTACGTC. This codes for CASSPSGTVYEQYV.

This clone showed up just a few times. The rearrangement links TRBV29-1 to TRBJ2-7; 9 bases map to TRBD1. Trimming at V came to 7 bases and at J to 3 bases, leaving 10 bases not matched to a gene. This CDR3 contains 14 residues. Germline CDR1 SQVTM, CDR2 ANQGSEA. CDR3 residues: CSATTGTGFYEQYV. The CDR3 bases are TGCAGCGCAACTACCGGGACAGGGTTCTACGAGCAGTACGTC.

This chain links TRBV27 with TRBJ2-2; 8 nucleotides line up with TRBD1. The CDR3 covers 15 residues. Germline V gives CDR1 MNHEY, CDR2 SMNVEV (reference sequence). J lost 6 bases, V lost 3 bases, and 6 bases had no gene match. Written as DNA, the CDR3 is TGTGCCAGCAGTTTTTTGGACAGGGCCCCCGGGGAGCTGTTTTTT. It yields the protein CASSFLDRAPGELFF.

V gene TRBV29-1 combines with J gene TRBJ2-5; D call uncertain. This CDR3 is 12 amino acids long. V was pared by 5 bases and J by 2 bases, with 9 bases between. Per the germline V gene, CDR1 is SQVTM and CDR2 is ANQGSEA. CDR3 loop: CSVLTIQETQYF. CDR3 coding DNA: TGCAGCGTTTTAACTATTCAAGAGACCCAGTACTTC.

DNA for the CDR3: TGTGCCAGCAGTTATACAGGGGGCCCTTCGGCTTTCTTT. The encoded protein is CASSYTGGPSAFF. This chain links TRBV6-5 with TRBJ1-1; 9 bases are a match to TRBD1. The CDR3 extends over 13 amino acids. CDR1 is MNHEY and CDR2 is SVGAGI in the germline V gene. Germline trimming cut 3 bases from V and 11 bases from J; bases unmatched to any gene: 7.

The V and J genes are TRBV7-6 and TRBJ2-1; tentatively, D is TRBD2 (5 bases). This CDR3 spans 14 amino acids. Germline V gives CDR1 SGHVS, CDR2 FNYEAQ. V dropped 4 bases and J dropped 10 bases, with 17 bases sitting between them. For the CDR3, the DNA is TGTGCCAGCAGCTCAGTTGGAGCGGACCAAGAGCAGTTCTTC. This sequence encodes CASSSVGADQEQFF.

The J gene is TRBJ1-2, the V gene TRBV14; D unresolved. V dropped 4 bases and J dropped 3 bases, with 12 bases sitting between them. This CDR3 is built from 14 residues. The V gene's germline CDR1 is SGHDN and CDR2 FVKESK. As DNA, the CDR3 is TGTGCCAGCAGCCCAACTCTCGTATACTATGGCTACACCTTC. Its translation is CASSPTLVYYGYTF.

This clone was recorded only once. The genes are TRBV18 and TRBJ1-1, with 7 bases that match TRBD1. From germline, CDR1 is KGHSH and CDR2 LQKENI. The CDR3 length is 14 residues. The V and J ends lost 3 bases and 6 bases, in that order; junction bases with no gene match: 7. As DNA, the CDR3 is TGTGCCAGCTCACCGACGACAGGGTCCCCTGAAGCTTTCTTT. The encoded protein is CASSPTTGSPEAFF.

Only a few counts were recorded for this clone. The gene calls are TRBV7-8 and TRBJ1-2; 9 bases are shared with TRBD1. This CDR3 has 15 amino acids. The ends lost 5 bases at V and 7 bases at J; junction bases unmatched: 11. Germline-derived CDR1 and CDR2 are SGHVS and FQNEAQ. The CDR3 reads CASSDQDRGGGGYTF. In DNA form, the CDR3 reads TGTGCCAGCAGCGACCAGGACAGGGGCGGAGGTGGCTACACCTTC.

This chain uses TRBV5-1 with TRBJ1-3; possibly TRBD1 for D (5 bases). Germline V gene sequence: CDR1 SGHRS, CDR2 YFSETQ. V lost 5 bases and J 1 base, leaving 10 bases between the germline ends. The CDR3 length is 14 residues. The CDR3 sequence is CASSMGGSGNTIYF. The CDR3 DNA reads TGCGCCAGCAGTATGGGGGGGTCTGGAAACACCATATATTTT.

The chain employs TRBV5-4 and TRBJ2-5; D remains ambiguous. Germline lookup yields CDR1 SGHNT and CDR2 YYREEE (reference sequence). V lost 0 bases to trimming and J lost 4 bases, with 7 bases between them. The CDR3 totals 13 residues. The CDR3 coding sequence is TGTGCCAGCAGCTTGGCCACGCGAGAGACCCAGTACTTC. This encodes CASSLATRETQYF. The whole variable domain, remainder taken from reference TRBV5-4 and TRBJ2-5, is ETGVTQSPTHLIKTRGQQVTLRCSSQSGHNTVSWYQQALGQGPQFIFQYYREEENGRGNFPPRFSGLQFPNYSSELNVNALELDDSALYLCASSLATRETQYFGPGTRLLVL.

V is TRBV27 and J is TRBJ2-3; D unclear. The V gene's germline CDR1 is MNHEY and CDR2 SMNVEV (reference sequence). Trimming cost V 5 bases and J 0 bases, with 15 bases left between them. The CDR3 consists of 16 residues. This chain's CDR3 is CASSPIGLYSTDTQYF. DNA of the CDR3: TGTGCCAGCAGTCCGATTGGGCTGTATAGCACAGATACGCAGTATTTT.

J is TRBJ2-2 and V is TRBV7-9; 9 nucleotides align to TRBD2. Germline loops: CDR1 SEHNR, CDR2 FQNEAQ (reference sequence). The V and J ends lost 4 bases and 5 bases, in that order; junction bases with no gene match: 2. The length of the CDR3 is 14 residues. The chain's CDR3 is CASSSSGRTGELFF. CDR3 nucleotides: TGTGCCAGCAGCTCAAGCGGGAGGACCGGGGAGCTGTTTTTT.

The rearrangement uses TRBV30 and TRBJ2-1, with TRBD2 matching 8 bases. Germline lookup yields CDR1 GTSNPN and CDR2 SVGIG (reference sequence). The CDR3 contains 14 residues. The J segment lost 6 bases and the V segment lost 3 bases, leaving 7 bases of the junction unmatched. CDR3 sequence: CAWRGREGFNEQFF. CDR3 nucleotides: TGTGCCTGGAGGGGACGGGAGGGCTTCAATGAGCAGTTCTTC.

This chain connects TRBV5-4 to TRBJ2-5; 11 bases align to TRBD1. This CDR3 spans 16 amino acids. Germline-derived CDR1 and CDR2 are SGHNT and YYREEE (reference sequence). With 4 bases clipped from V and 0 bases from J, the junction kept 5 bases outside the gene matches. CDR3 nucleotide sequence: TGTGCCAGCAGCCTTGGGACAGGGGGGAACCAAGAGACCCAGTACTTC. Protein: CASSLGTGGNQETQYF.

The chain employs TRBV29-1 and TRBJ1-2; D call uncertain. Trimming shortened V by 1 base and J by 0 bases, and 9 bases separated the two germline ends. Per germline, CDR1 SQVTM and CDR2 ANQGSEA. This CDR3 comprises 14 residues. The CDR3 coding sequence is TGCAGCGTTGAAGGACATCGAGCTAACTATGGCTACACCTTC. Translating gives CSVEGHRANYGYTF.